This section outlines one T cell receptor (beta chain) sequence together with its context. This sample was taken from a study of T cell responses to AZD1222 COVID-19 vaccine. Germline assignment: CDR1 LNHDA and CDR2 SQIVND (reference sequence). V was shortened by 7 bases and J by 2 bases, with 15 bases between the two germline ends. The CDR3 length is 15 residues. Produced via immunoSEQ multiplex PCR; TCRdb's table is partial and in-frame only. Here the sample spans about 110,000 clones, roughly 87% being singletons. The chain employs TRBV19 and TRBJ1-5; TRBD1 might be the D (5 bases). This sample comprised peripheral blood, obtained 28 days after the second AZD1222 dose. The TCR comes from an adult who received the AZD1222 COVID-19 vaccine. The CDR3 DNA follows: TGTGCCAGTATGGTTAATAGGGGTGGCAATCAGCCCCAGCATTTT. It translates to CASMVNRGGNQPQHF. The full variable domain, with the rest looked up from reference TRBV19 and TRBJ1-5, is DGGITQSPKYLFRKEGQNVTLSCEQNLNHDAMYWYRQDPGQGLRLIYYSQIVNDFQKGDIAEGYSVSREKKESFPLTVTSAQKNPTAFYLCASMVNRGGNQPQHFGDGTRLSIL.